The 4 T cell receptor beta chains in this list originate from one sample, sequenced in a study of CD8+CD57+ T cells in acquired aplastic anemia. TCR beta VDJ and CDR3 profiling used genomic DNA as template. TCRdb processed the reads anew with MiXCR; each CDR3 protein has one entry. The table has tens of thousands of distinct CDR3 sequences, about 45% seen once. Sample: sorted CD4+, CD8+, or CD8+CD57+ T cells (not recorded which) from PBMCs. These receptors were taken from a human donor in good health, serving as a control.

In its sample, this clonotype was seen many times. This sequence joins TRBV20-1 and TRBJ2-7; maybe TRBD1 (5 bases). The germline V and J ends were trimmed by 3 bases and 3 bases, with 9 bases remaining between them. CDR3 length: 12 residues. Germline CDR1 is DFQATT and CDR2 is SNEGSKA (reference sequence). The CDR3 DNA sequence: TGCAGTGCTAGTGCAGGGAACTACGAGCAGTACTTC. Residues: CSASAGNYEQYF.

The chain is built from TRBV29-1 and TRBJ1-2; 8 nucleotides line up with TRBD1. This CDR3 is built from 15 residues. CDR1 is SQVTM and CDR2 is ANQGSEA in the germline V gene. The V gene end was trimmed by 7 bases and the J gene end by 4 bases; junction bases not matched to a gene: 14. CDR3 loop: CSAERLDREGYGYTF. CDR3 nucleotides: TGCAGCGCCGAGAGGTTGGACAGGGAGGGCTATGGCTACACCTTC.

This clonotype showed up many times. The chain employs TRBV10-3 and TRBJ1-1, with D possibly matching TRBD1 (6 bases). CDR3 length: 13 residues. CDR1 ENHRY and CDR2 SYGVKD come from the germline V gene. With 2 bases removed from V and 4 bases from J, the gap between germline ends came to 8 bases. The CDR3 bases are TGTGCCATCAGTGAGAGCAGGGGCACTGAAGCTTTCTTT. Its protein is CAISESRGTEAFF.

This clonotype came up many times. This rearrangement joins TRBV6-1 to TRBJ2-7; weak D call: TRBD2 (6 bases). The CDR3 spans 14 residues. Germline loops: CDR1 MNHNS, CDR2 SASEGT. The ends were cut back, 4 bases at V and 0 bases at J, with 10 bases in the middle. The CDR3 nucleotides read TGTGCCAGCAGTGTGGATAGCGGCTCCTACGAGCAGTACTTC. It specifies CASSVDSGSYEQYF.